The present TCR beta chain was sequenced within a study of tumor-infiltrating lymphocytes in localized non-small cell lung cancer. With 5 bases clipped from V and 4 bases from J, the junction kept 13 bases outside the gene matches. This CDR3 is built from 16 residues. CDR1 MNHNY and CDR2 SVGAGI come from the germline V gene (reference sequence). Using immunoSEQ multiplex PCR, the repertoire was profiled, and TCRdb retains in-frame clones only, with some absent. The sample has around 16,000 clones, less than 55% seen once; the top ten hold around 16%. This receptor was obtained from a human donor with non-small cell lung cancer. The sample taken for sequencing was lung tumor tissue. The chain recombines TRBV6-6 with TRBJ1-2; 7 nucleotides match TRBD1. The DNA of the CDR3 is TGTGCCAGCAGTACCCTGGGACAGCCGGTTAGCTATGGCTACACCTTC. Translating it yields CASSTLGQPVSYGYTF.